This T cell receptor beta chain derives from a study of blood T cells in healthy people across ages. Overall study results and limits: Comparison with aged donors showed that long-lived donors had more naive CD4+ cells and higher diversity.

CDR3 length: 15 residues. Germline V gene sequence: CDR1 MNHEY, CDR2 SMNVEV (reference sequence). V was clipped by 8 bases and J by 7 bases, with 24 bases between them. Healthy Russian Caucasian donors spanned ages about 6 to 90 years. The draw of peripheral blood yielded about 10 milliliters from each donor. Note on this clonotype: As yet, its antigen is unknown.

PCR was performed a second time for roughly 7 to 12 cycles using a sample-barcoded 5' primer and a J-beta primer mix. Each cDNA molecule was tagged by a template-switch adaptor that had 12 random nucleotides. TCRdb passed the 5' RACE reads through MiXCR, listing each CDR3 protein once. Among 650,000 to 950,000 distinct CDR3 sequences listed, approximately 44% were seen once. The V call is TRBV27, the J call TRBJ2-7, with D perhaps being TRBD1 or TRBD2 (5 bases each). The origin of this receptor is a man between 60 and 75 years old in good health. The material sequenced was blood. The CDR3 protein is CASPCWDQGSVEQYF. In nucleotides, the CDR3 is TGTGCCAGCCCATGTTGGGACCAGGGATCCGTAGAGCAGTACTTC.